Included here is one T cell receptor beta chain sequence, with context. The assay was immunoSEQ multiplex PCR, and TCRdb's table has in-frame clones only and misses some. The table has tens of thousands of clones, over 80% seen once. This CDR3 is built from 15 residues. V was cut by 3 bases and J by 7 bases, with 16 bases left in between. Germline V lookup: CDR1 SSHAT, CDR2 FNYEAQ (reference sequence). The sample is drawn from a study of technical replicates of blood from four donors. Sequenced sample: T cells isolated from PBMCs. This chain uses TRBV7-7 with TRBJ1-3; D perhaps matches TRBD1 (5 bases). The clonotype was recovered from a human donor in good health. CDR3 bases: TGTGCCAGCAGCTTGGCGCAGGGTTTTAGCAACACCATATATTTT. It encodes CASSLAQGFSNTIYF.